This TCR beta chain was retrieved from a study of blood T cell repertoires in COVID-19. Study as a whole: Italy, Spain and the United States were the sources of the convalescent and acute COVID-19 samples.

Ages ranged from roughly 18 to 100 years, with residence in some 25 US areas. Germline V gives CDR1 SSHAT, CDR2 FNYEAQ (reference sequence). The CDR3 spans 17 residues. As originally analysed: Counts of nucleated cells, estimated from reference gene primer amplification, were obtained. Repertoires were generated with immunoSEQ multiplex PCR, while TCRdb's copy carries only in-frame clones and drops some. For V, J and clone size, that table is used; D and trimming come from the DNA. Among around 220,000 clones, around 84% were seen once, and the ten largest hold around 7.4%. Remarks on this clone: Relative to the germline gene, one junction end is altered; a read error may explain this.

The sequence was obtained from a woman aged 40 to 50 with acute COVID-19. J is TRBJ2-5 and V is TRBV7-7, with TRBD2 matching 16 bases. Sequenced material: PBMCs or T cells enriched from blood (not recorded which). CDR3 loop: CASSLGGTSGGAGTQYF. The CDR3, as DNA: TGTGCTAGCAGCTTAGGAGGGACTAGCGGGGGGGCCGGGACCCAGTACTTC.